This T cell receptor beta chain was recorded in a study of spatial heterogeneity in lung cancer. The CDR3 has 15 residues. Germline CDR1 SEHNR, CDR2 FQNEAQ (reference sequence). V shed 5 bases, J shed 1 base, and the junction held 4 bases outside the gene matches. This clonotype has at least ten counts. MiXCR, run by TCRdb on the 5' RACE reads, gives a single entry per CDR3 protein. The sample includes fewer than 20,000 distinct CDR3 sequences, over 15% seen only once; the top ten take about 14%. Time point noted: sample taken at primary tumor resection. Unsorted whole RNA from tumor, nontumor lung or frozen PBMC underwent sequencing. The donor group consisted of over 60 patients who had untreated, early-stage non-small cell lung cancer.

The chain carries TRBV7-9 and TRBJ2-1; 8 bases map to TRBD2. The TCR sequence derives from a male donor with early-stage non-small cell lung cancer. The sample here was PBMCs, taken at surgery. Written as DNA, the CDR3 is TGTGCCAGCAGCCGCGGGGGGCCGTCCTACAATGAGCAGTTCTTC. It encodes CASSRGGPSYNEQFF.